These 14 T cell receptor beta chains were sequenced from one sample in a study of blood T cell repertoires in COVID-19. Sequencing was performed with immunoSEQ multiplex PCR; in TCRdb, only in-frame clones are kept and a portion is missing. The table has roughly 500,000 clones, 85% to 90% seen once; the top ten hold about 1%. Sequences were obtained from peripheral blood. These TCRs come from a man younger than 35 with COVID-19, enrolled during active disease.

The chain is built from TRBV19 and TRBJ2-3; unclear D gene. Trimming pared 6 bases from V and 2 bases from J, leaving 9 bases between. This CDR3 contains 13 residues. Germline-derived CDR1 and CDR2 are LNHDA and SQIVND (reference sequence). CDR3 protein: CASSPEYTDTQYF. CDR3 sequence (DNA): TGTGCCAGTAGCCCAGAATACACAGATACGCAGTATTTT.

The chain combines TRBV5-1 with TRBJ2-7, with 9 bases lining up with TRBD1. The V gene's germline CDR1 is SGHRS and CDR2 YFSETQ. CDR3 length: 14 amino acids. With 2 bases clipped from V and 3 bases from J, the junction kept 3 bases outside the gene matches. CDR3 in DNA: TGCGCCAGCAGCTTAGGACAGGGGAACTACGAGCAGTACTTC. It encodes CASSLGQGNYEQYF.

The V call is TRBV7-9, the J call TRBJ2-7, with 7 bases matching TRBD1. CDR1 is SEHNR, CDR2 FQNEAQ, per germline (reference sequence). V shed 3 bases, J shed 3 bases, and the junction held 8 bases outside the gene matches. This CDR3 has 15 residues. The chain's CDR3 is CASSFLYRGGYEQYF. In DNA form, the CDR3 reads TGTGCCAGCAGCTTCCTATACAGGGGTGGCTACGAGCAGTACTTC.

The chain links TRBV28 to TRBJ2-7; the D gene is possibly TRBD1 (6 bases). The CDR3 consists of 14 residues. With 7 bases removed from V and 0 bases from J, the gap between germline ends came to 13 bases. Germline V gene data show CDR1 as MDHEN and CDR2 as SYDVKM. The CDR3 DNA reads TGTGCCAGCACCTGGGGGCTTAGCTCCTACGAGCAGTACTTC. It encodes CASTWGLSSYEQYF. Based on the CDR3 plus reference TRBV28 and TRBJ2-7, the full variable domain is DVKVTQSSRYLVKRTGEKVFLECVQDMDHENMFWYRQDPGLGLRLIYFSYDVKMKEKGDIPEGYSVSREKKERFSLILESASTNQTSMYLCASTWGLSSYEQYFGPGTRLTVT.

The V call is TRBV6-5, the J call TRBJ1-6, with TRBD1 identical over 10 bases. This CDR3 region has 15 residues. V lost 0 bases to trimming and J lost 9 bases; unmatched junction nucleotides: 2. CDR1 is MNHEY, CDR2 SVGAGI, per germline. CDR3: CASSYSGTGVSPLHF. The CDR3 nucleotides are TGTGCCAGCAGTTACTCCGGGACAGGGGTTTCACCCCTCCACTTT.

The chain carries TRBV19 and TRBJ2-2; 9 bases are shared with TRBD1. This CDR3 has 15 residues. V was clipped by 3 bases and J by 7 bases; unmatched bases: 6. Germline CDR1 and CDR2: LNHDA and SQIVND (reference sequence). Written as DNA, the CDR3 is TGTGCCAGTAGTATCCCCGGGACAGGGAACGGGGAGCTGTTTTTT. Its protein is CASSIPGTGNGELFF.

This chain connects TRBV19 to TRBJ1-2; 8 bases line up with TRBD1. CDR3 length: 15 residues. From germline, CDR1 is LNHDA and CDR2 SQIVND (reference sequence). The junction had 8 bases not matched to a gene; V was cut back by 1 base and J by 7 bases. The CDR3 DNA reads as TGTGCCAGTAGTATAGGTGGCAGGGGGCTGAGTGGCTACACCTTC. As protein: CASSIGGRGLSGYTF.

This chain connects TRBV11-3 to TRBJ2-7; the D gene is possibly TRBD2 (6 bases). CDR3 length equals 13 residues. V lost 6 bases and J 3 bases, leaving 12 bases between the germline ends. Germline CDR1 is SGHNT and CDR2 is YENEEA. The CDR3 nucleotides read TGTGCCAGCAGGGGCCAGGGAGGCTACGAGCAGTACTTC. Amino acid sequence: CASRGQGGYEQYF.

The chain carries TRBV6-6 and TRBJ1-5; TRBD1 agrees at 7 bases. From germline, CDR1 is MNHNY and CDR2 SVGAGI (reference sequence). The CDR3 length is 15 residues. After removal of 4 bases from V and 9 bases from J, the junction contained 12 bases not matched to a gene. This CDR3 is CASSSPDRNPGPQHF. Here the CDR3 DNA reads TGTGCCAGCAGTTCCCCGGACAGGAATCCCGGGCCCCAGCATTTT.

This chain links TRBV19 with TRBJ2-7; 8 bases map to TRBD1. This CDR3 is built from 14 residues. The germline CDR1 and CDR2 sequences are LNHDA and SQIVND (reference sequence). With V trimmed by 4 bases and J by 4 bases, 6 bases remained unmatched. The CDR3 is CASSKRTGLYEQYF. In DNA, the CDR3 is TGTGCCAGTAGTAAAAGGACAGGGTTGTACGAGCAGTACTTC.

The chain links TRBV6-2 or TRBV6-3 to TRBJ1-6; D is perhaps TRBD1 (5 bases). The CDR3 runs to 16 residues. The V and J ends lost 4 bases and 9 bases respectively, with 19 bases between them. Germline V gene sequence: CDR1 MNHEY, CDR2 SVGEGT. The CDR3 nucleotides are TGTGCCAGCAGTTCTCAGATCAGGGAATGGGGTTCACCCCTCCACTTT. It is translated as CASSSQIREWGSPLHF.

The rearrangement uses TRBV27 and TRBJ2-1; D gene uncertain. Germline CDR1 reads MNHEY; CDR2 reads SMNVEV (reference sequence). The CDR3 extends over 14 amino acids. The germline V and J ends were trimmed by 1 base and 7 bases, with 11 bases remaining between them. As DNA, the CDR3 is TGTGCCAGCAGTTTATTGCCAGGCGTGAATGAGCAGTTCTTC. Amino acids: CASSLLPGVNEQFF.

This rearrangement joins TRBV13 to TRBJ2-7; 7 bases align to TRBD1. The germline CDR1 and CDR2 sequences are PRHDT and FYEKMQ (reference sequence). The CDR3 covers 14 residues. J lost 2 bases, V lost 5 bases, and 6 bases had no gene match. The CDR3 sequence: CASSKTGNPYEQYF. CDR3 coding DNA: TGTGCCAGCAGCAAGACAGGGAATCCCTACGAGCAGTACTTC.

V is TRBV6-5 and J is TRBJ2-2, with a tentative D call TRBD1 (5 bases). The CDR3 is made up of 15 amino acids. Germline lookup yields CDR1 MNHEY and CDR2 SVGAGI. V shed 8 bases and J shed 7 bases, with 20 bases lying between them. The CDR3 reads CASEDMVYKGGELFF. DNA for the CDR3: TGTGCCAGCGAGGACATGGTCTACAAGGGCGGGGAGCTGTTTTTT.